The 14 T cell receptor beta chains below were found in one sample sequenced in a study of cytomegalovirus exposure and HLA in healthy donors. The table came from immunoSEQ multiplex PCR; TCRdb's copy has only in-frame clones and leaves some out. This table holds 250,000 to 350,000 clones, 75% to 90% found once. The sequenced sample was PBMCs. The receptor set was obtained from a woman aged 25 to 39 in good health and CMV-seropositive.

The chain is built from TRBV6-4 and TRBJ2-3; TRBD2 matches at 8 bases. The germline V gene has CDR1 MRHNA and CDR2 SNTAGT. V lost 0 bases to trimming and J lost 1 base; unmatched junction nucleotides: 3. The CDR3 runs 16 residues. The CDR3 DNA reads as TGTGCCAGCAGTGACTCGACCGGGGGGGGCACAGATACGCAGTATTTT. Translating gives CASSDSTGGGTDTQYF.

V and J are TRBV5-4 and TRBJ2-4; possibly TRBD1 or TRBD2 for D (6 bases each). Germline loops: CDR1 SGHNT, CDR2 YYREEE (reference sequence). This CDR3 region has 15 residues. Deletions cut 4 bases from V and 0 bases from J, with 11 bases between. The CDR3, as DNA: TGTGCCAGCAGCCCTAGGGGGGCAGCCAAAAACATTCAGTACTTC. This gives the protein CASSPRGAAKNIQYF.

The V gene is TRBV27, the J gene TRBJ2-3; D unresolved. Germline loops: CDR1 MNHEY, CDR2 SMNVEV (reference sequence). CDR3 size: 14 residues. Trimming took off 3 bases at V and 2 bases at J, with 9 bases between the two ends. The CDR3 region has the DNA TGTGCCAGCAGTTTCGGCGGTTACACAGATACGCAGTATTTT. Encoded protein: CASSFGGYTDTQYF.

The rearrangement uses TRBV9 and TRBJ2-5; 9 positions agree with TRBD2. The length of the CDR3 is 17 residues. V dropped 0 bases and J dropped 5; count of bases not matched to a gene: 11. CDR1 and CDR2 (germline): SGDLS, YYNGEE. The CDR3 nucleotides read TGTGCCAGCAGCGTAGCTATGAGGGCGGGAGGGGAGGAGACCCAGTACTTC. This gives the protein CASSVAMRAGGEETQYF.

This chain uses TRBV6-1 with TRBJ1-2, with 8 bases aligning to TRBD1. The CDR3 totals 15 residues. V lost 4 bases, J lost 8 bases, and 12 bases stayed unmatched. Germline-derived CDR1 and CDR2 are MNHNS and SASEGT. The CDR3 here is CASSALSTGVGGYTF. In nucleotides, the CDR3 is TGTGCCAGCAGTGCCCTCTCGACAGGGGTTGGGGGCTACACCTTC.

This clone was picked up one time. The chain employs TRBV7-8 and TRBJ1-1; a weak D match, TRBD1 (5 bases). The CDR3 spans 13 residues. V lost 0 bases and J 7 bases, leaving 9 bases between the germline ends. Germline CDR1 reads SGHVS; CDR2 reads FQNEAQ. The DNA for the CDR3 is TGTGCCAGCAGCTTAGCAGGGACGGGTGAAGCTTTCTTT. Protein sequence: CASSLAGTGEAFF.

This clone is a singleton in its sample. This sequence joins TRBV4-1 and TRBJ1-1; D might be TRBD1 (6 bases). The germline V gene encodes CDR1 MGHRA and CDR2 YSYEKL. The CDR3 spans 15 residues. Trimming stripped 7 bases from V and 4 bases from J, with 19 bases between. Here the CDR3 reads CASTPSRIGGTEAFF. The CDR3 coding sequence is TGCGCCAGCACCCCCTCGCGGATAGGGGGCACTGAAGCTTTCTTT.

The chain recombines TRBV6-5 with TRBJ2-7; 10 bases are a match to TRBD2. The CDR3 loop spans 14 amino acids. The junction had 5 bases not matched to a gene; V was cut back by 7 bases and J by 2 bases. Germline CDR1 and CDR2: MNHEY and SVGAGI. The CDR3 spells CASTKAGGAYEQYF. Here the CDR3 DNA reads TGTGCCAGCACCAAAGCGGGAGGGGCCTACGAGCAGTACTTC.

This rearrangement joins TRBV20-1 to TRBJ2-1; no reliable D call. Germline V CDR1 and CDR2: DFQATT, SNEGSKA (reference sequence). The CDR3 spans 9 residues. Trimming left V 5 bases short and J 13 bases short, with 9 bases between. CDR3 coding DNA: TGCAGTGCTCGGACCCAACAGTTCTTC. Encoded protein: CSARTQQFF.

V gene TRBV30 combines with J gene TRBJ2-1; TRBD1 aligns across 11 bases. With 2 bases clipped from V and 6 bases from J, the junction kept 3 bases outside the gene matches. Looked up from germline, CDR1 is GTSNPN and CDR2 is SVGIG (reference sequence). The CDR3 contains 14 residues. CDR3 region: CAWSRGQGGNEQFF. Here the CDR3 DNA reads TGTGCCTGGAGTCGGGGACAGGGGGGCAATGAGCAGTTCTTC.

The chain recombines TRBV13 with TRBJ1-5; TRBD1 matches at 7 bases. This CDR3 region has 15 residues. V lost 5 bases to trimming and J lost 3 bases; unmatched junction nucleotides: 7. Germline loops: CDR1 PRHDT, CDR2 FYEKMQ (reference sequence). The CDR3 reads CASSDGTANNQPQHF. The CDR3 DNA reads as TGTGCCAGCAGCGATGGGACAGCGAACAATCAGCCCCAGCATTTT.

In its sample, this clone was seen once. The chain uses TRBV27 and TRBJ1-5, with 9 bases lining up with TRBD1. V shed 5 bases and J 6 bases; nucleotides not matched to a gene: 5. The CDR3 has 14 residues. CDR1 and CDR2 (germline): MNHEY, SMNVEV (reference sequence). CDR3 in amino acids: CASSPTGGGQPQHF. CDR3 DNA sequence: TGTGCCAGCAGTCCGACAGGGGGTGGTCAGCCCCAGCATTTT.

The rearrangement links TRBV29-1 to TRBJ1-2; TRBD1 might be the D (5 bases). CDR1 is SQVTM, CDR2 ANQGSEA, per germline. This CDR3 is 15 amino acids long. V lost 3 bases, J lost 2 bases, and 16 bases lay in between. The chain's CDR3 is CSVESLWGTNYGYTF. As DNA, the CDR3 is TGCAGCGTTGAGTCGTTGTGGGGCACAAACTATGGCTACACCTTC.

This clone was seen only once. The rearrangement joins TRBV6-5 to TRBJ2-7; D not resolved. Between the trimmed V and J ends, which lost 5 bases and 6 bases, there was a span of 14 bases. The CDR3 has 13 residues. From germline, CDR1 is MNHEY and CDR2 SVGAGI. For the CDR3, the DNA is TGTGCCAGCAGTATTACAACACCCTCCGAGCAGTACTTC. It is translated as CASSITTPSEQYF.